A single sample gave rise to the 25 T cell receptor beta chains below, sequenced in a study of CD8+CD57+ T cells in acquired aplastic anemia. For sequencing, patients were chosen who had shown expansion of CD8+CD57+ cells by flow cytometry. Genomic DNA, serving as template, underwent TCR beta VDJ and CDR3 profiling. TCRdb itself ran the reads through MiXCR, one entry per CDR3 protein. Of under 250,000 distinct CDR3 sequences listed, approximately 60% are singletons. Sequenced sample: sorted CD4+, CD8+, or CD8+CD57+ T cells (not recorded which) from PBMCs. These receptors all come from a human donor with aplastic anemia.

The chain joins TRBV7-3 to TRBJ1-6, with a possible D match to TRBD1 (6 bases). The CDR3 sequence is 15 residues long. Germline lookup yields CDR1 SGHTA and CDR2 FQGTGA. Trimming shortened V by 2 bases and J by 5 bases, and 10 bases separated the two germline ends. CDR3 bases: TGTGCCAGCAGCTTACGGGGGGCCGATAATTCACCCCTCCACTTT. Amino acid sequence: CASSLRGADNSPLHF.

The chain has TRBV7-6 and TRBJ2-7; 8 positions agree with TRBD1. CDR1 SGHVS and CDR2 FNYEAQ come from the germline V gene. Trimming removed 3 bases from V and 3 bases from J; junction bases left unmatched: 10. This CDR3 spans 16 amino acids. The CDR3, as DNA: TGTGCCAGCAGCTTTATCTGGACAGGGTCCAGCTACGAGCAGTACTTC. Protein product: CASSFIWTGSSYEQYF. Full variable domain (remainder filled in from reference TRBV7-6 and TRBJ2-7): GAGVSQSPRYKVTKRGQDVALRCDPISGHVSLYWYRQALGQGPEFLTYFNYEAQQDKSGLPNDRFSAERPEGSISTLTIQRTEQRDSAMYRCASSFIWTGSSYEQYFGPGTRLTVT.

The genes are TRBV19 and TRBJ2-1; tentatively, D is TRBD2 (6 bases). This CDR3 contains 15 residues. Trimming cost V 7 bases and J 0 bases, with 13 bases left between them. Germline-derived CDR1 and CDR2 are LNHDA and SQIVND (reference sequence). CDR3: CASNLAASSYNEQFF. The CDR3 DNA reads as TGTGCCAGTAATTTAGCGGCGAGCTCCTACAATGAGCAGTTCTTC.

The chain combines TRBV5-4 with TRBJ2-1, with D perhaps matching TRBD2 (5 bases). CDR1 is SGHNT, CDR2 YYREEE, per germline (reference sequence). With 7 bases removed from V and 0 bases from J, the gap between germline ends came to 8 bases. CDR3 length: 13 residues. CDR3 protein: CASGLVSYNEQFF. The CDR3, as DNA: TGTGCCAGCGGACTCGTCTCCTACAATGAGCAGTTCTTC.

The V gene is TRBV28, the J gene TRBJ2-7, with D possibly being TRBD2 (6 bases). Trimming removed 4 bases from V and 7 bases from J, with 11 bases in between. Germline V CDR1 and CDR2: MDHEN, SYDVKM. The CDR3 totals 12 residues. The CDR3 bases are TGTGCCAGCAGTTGGGCAGGAGGGGAGCAGTACTTC. The encoded protein is CASSWAGGEQYF. The variable domain in full, with the rest retrieved from reference TRBV28 and TRBJ2-7, is DVKVTQSSRYLVKRTGEKVFLECVQDMDHENMFWYRQDPGLGLRLIYFSYDVKMKEKGDIPEGYSVSREKKERFSLILESASTNQTSMYLCASSWAGGEQYFGPGTRLTVT.

About this clonotype itself: Given a much more abundant clone one base away, this may be a read error. The chain employs TRBV6-1 and TRBJ1-3; D is unclear. The CDR3 spans 14 residues. Trimming took off 4 bases at V and 4 bases at J, with 11 bases between the two ends. CDR1 MNHNS and CDR2 SASEGT come from the germline V gene. The CDR3, as DNA: TGTGCCAGCAGTGGAGTGACGGAAGGAAACACCATATATTTT. Protein sequence: CASSGVTEGNTIYF.

The chain employs TRBV10-3 and TRBJ1-1; D might be TRBD1 (5 bases). Between the trimmed V and J ends, which lost 10 bases and 1 base, there was a span of 13 bases. The CDR3 spans 13 residues. CDR1 is ENHRY and CDR2 is SYGVKD in the germline V gene. Written as DNA, the CDR3 is TGTGCCACCACGCAGGACAAGAACACTGAAGCTTTCTTT. It yields the protein CATTQDKNTEAFF.

This clonotype was observed at least ten times. This chain connects TRBV29-1 to TRBJ2-6; D remains ambiguous. Trimming left V 5 bases short and J 1 base short, with 9 bases between. The V gene's germline CDR1 is SQVTM and CDR2 ANQGSEA. This CDR3 is built from 14 residues. The CDR3 spells CSVLTESGANVLTF. CDR3 DNA: TGCAGCGTTTTAACGGAGTCTGGGGCCAACGTCCTGACTTTC.

This clonotype has a single count. This may be a read error, as it is one base from a much larger clone. V is TRBV2 and J is TRBJ1-2; D unresolved. The CDR3 covers 14 residues. Trimming pared 0 bases from V and 4 bases from J, leaving 9 bases between. Germline assignment: CDR1 SNHLY and CDR2 FYNNEI. The CDR3 is CASSEARGTYGYTF. In DNA, the CDR3 is TGTGCCAGCAGTGAAGCGCGGGGAACCTATGGCTACACCTTC.

This clonotype occurred once. This chain uses TRBV7-9 with TRBJ1-1; D ambiguous. Trimming pared 3 bases from V and 0 bases from J, leaving 11 bases between. Germline-derived CDR1 and CDR2 are SEHNR and FQNEAQ (reference sequence). CDR3 length: 15 residues. The DNA of the CDR3 is TGTGCCAGCAGCTTTCACTCAGGATTGAACACTGAAGCTTTCTTT. Translating it yields CASSFHSGLNTEAFF. Full variable domain (remainder filled in from reference TRBV7-9 and TRBJ1-1): DTGVSQNPRHKITKRGQNVTFRCDPISEHNRLYWYRQTLGQGPEFLTYFQNEAQLEKSRLLSDRFSAERPKGSFSTLEIQRTEQGDSAMYLCASSFHSGLNTEAFFGQGTRLTVV.

The rearrangement links TRBV4-1 to TRBJ2-5; D gene uncertain. The CDR3 has 15 residues. Per the germline V gene, CDR1 is MGHRA and CDR2 is YSYEKL. V lost 3 bases to trimming and J lost 4 bases, with 15 bases between them. In nucleotides, the CDR3 is TGCGCCAGCAGCCATACCCGTCGGTGGGGAGAGACCCAGTACTTC. Amino acid sequence: CASSHTRRWGETQYF.

This chain connects TRBV6-2 or TRBV6-3 to TRBJ2-3; D remains ambiguous. V lost 8 bases and J lost 0, with 12 bases in between. Germline V CDR1 and CDR2: MNHEY, SVGEGT. This CDR3 is built from 14 residues. CDR3 nucleotide sequence: TGTGCCAGCGCCCTTCTTATGAGCACAGATACGCAGTATTTT. It translates to CASALLMSTDTQYF.

This clonotype was seen a few times. The chain joins TRBV20-1 to TRBJ2-3, with 9 bases lining up with TRBD1. J was trimmed by 4 bases and V by 3 bases; bases with no gene match: 2. CDR3 size: 13 residues. Germline V CDR1 and CDR2: DFQATT, SNEGSKA (reference sequence). The CDR3 DNA reads as TGCAGTGCTAGGGGGACAGGGTCAGATACGCAGTATTTT. This codes for CSARGTGSDTQYF.

This chain connects TRBV5-4 to TRBJ2-5; D perhaps matches TRBD2 (5 bases). V shed 0 bases and J shed 5 bases, with 17 bases lying between them. The CDR3 has 16 amino acids. In germline, CDR1 is SGHNT, CDR2 YYREEE (reference sequence). CDR3 sequence reads: CASSLAWPVPGETQYF. The CDR3 region has the DNA TGTGCCAGCAGCTTGGCCTGGCCGGTCCCGGGGGAGACCCAGTACTTC.

V gene TRBV6-1 combines with J gene TRBJ2-3, with TRBD2 matching 8 bases. Unmatched junction bases numbered 10, after V lost 5 bases and J lost 6 bases. The CDR3 sequence is 15 residues long. Germline lookup yields CDR1 MNHNS and CDR2 SASEGT. CDR3 sequence reads: CASSYSGGAVDTQYF. CDR3 bases: TGTGCCAGCAGTTACTCCGGGGGGGCCGTTGATACGCAGTATTTT.

The chain recombines TRBV20-1 with TRBJ2-1; 13 bases line up with TRBD2. CDR1 is DFQATT, CDR2 SNEGSKA, per germline (reference sequence). The trim removed 3 bases at V and 6 bases at J, leaving 5 bases unmatched. The CDR3 spans 15 residues. CDR3 in amino acids: CSASAGLAGTNEQFF. In DNA form, the CDR3 reads TGCAGTGCTAGTGCGGGACTAGCGGGGACCAATGAGCAGTTCTTC.

This clonotype turned up a few times. The V and J genes are TRBV7-9 and TRBJ2-1, with 8 bases aligning to TRBD1. With 3 bases clipped from V and 8 bases from J, the junction kept 9 bases outside the gene matches. Germline-derived CDR1 and CDR2 are SEHNR and FQNEAQ (reference sequence). The CDR3 length is 15 residues. The CDR3 DNA sequence: TGTGCCAGCAGCTTGGGGGCGACAGGGGTGGATGAGCAGTTCTTC. Amino acids: CASSLGATGVDEQFF.

J is TRBJ1-2 and V is TRBV10-3; 7 bases are a match to TRBD1. The CDR3 has 13 residues. Germline CDR1 ENHRY, CDR2 SYGVKD. V lost 6 bases to trimming and J lost 8 bases; unmatched junction nucleotides: 9. The CDR3 sequence: CAISLDRVGGYTF. The CDR3 nucleotides are TGTGCCATCAGCTTAGACAGGGTGGGAGGCTACACCTTC.

The chain combines TRBV5-4 with TRBJ2-3; 8 positions match TRBD2. CDR3 size: 14 residues. Per the germline V gene, CDR1 is SGHNT and CDR2 is YYREEE (reference sequence). V trimming: 4 bases; J trimming: 4 bases; junction bases outside the gene matches: 5. This CDR3 is CASSPGLAADTQYF. The CDR3, as DNA: TGTGCCAGCAGCCCCGGACTAGCCGCAGATACGCAGTATTTT.

The chain has TRBV12-3 or TRBV12-4 and TRBJ2-3; D is uncertain. The germline V and J ends were trimmed by 0 bases and 11 bases, with 15 bases remaining between them. This CDR3 has 14 residues. This CDR3 is CASSLALTRDEQYF. CDR3 in DNA: TGTGCCAGCAGTTTAGCGCTCACCCGTGATGAGCAGTATTTT.

This clonotype was seen a few times. The chain is built from TRBV15 and TRBJ1-6; no definite D call. In germline, CDR1 is LNHNV, CDR2 YYDKDF (reference sequence). The CDR3 has 15 amino acids. Trimming removed 0 bases from V and 7 bases from J, with 10 bases in between. CDR3 nucleotides: TGTGCCACCAGCAGAGATCAACCGGGGAATTCACCCCTCCACTTT. Its translation: CATSRDQPGNSPLHF.

This chain joins TRBV24-1 and TRBJ1-6, with 7 nucleotides matching TRBD1. The length of the CDR3 is 14 residues. Germline trimming cut 9 bases from V and 4 bases from J; bases unmatched to any gene: 5. Germline lookup yields CDR1 KGHDR and CDR2 SFDVKD. The CDR3 DNA sequence: TGTGCCACCTACGAGGGACAGTATAATTCACCCCTCCACTTT. Translation: CATYEGQYNSPLHF.

This clonotype was counted only a few times. The V call is TRBV9, the J call TRBJ2-1; 10 bases map to TRBD2. The CDR3 covers 15 residues. Germline CDR1 reads SGDLS; CDR2 reads YYNGEE. J gave up 5 bases and V 1 base, and 3 bases lay outside the gene matches. The CDR3 loop is CASSVRLAGDNEQFF. The CDR3 bases are TGTGCCAGCAGCGTAAGGCTAGCGGGAGACAATGAGCAGTTCTTC.

A few counts support this clonotype. V usage is TRBV20-1 and J usage is TRBJ2-5; 9 nucleotides align to TRBD2. The CDR3 spans 14 residues. Germline values: CDR1 DFQATT, CDR2 SNEGSKA (reference sequence). J lost 4 bases, V lost 5 bases, and 8 bases had no gene match. CDR3 DNA: TGCAGTGCTCCCTCGGCGGGAGGGGGAGAGACCCAGTACTTC. This codes for CSAPSAGGGETQYF.

The V call is TRBV2, the J call TRBJ2-3; 8 bases line up with TRBD2. Germline CDR1 reads SNHLY; CDR2 reads FYNNEI. This CDR3 region has 16 residues. The V gene end was trimmed by 4 bases and the J gene end by 2 bases; junction bases not matched to a gene: 8. The CDR3 DNA is TGTGCCAGCAGTGGGTTGCGGGGGGCCACCACAGATACGCAGTATTTT. Residues: CASSGLRGATTDTQYF.